What follows describes a single T cell receptor (beta chain). CDR3 length: 16 residues. V lost 1 base to trimming and J lost 7 bases, with 18 bases between them. From germline, CDR1 is SGHRS and CDR2 YFSETQ. Sequencing used immunoSEQ multiplex PCR; TCRdb keeps in-frame clones, though not all of them. The profile shows around 290,000 clones, about 89% of them singletons. These data are taken from a study of blood T cell repertoires in COVID-19. This TCR derives from a woman in her forties or fifties who had recovered from COVID-19. Sequencing input: peripheral blood. This sequence joins TRBV5-1 and TRBJ2-1; no firm D call. The DNA of the CDR3 is TGCGCCAGCAGCTTGAACCCTCCCGGAGTAGGTAATGAGCAGTTCTTC. It translates to CASSLNPPGVGNEQFF.